These T cell receptor beta chains were read from a single sample in a study of human T cells and chemical hapten exposure. Via MiXCR, TCRdb re-called the RACE reads, giving one row per CDR3 protein. Here the sample spans a few hundred thousand distinct CDR3 sequences, 5.5% being singletons. This specimen was whole blood, taken in connection with sensitization to the hapten diphenylcyclopropenone (DPC). These receptors all come from a woman in her late teens or twenties with alopecia areata. Some clones in this sample may be carry-over from other donors' samples. The CDR3 runs from the conserved cysteine through the conserved F or W. The order of the fields is J gene, clone size, D gene, V gene, CDR3 DNA, CDR3 protein. D genes are given only for firm matches. Clone size is not always given. Where it is, it says once, few, many or a class for expanded clones.

j_gene: TRBJ1-5
abundance: many
d_gene: NA
v_gene: TRBV4-2
CDR3nt: TGTGCCAGCTCGACAGGTCGGAGGCAGCCCCAGCATTTT
CDR3aa: CASSTGRRQPQHF

j_gene: TRBJ2-7
abundance: NA
d_gene: NA
v_gene: TRBV27
CDR3nt: TGTGCCAGCAGTTTAAGACTAGGAGAGTACGAGCAGTACTTC
CDR3aa: CASSLRLGEYEQYF

j_gene: TRBJ2-1
abundance: few
d_gene: TRBD1
v_gene: TRBV9
CDR3nt: TGTGCCAGCAGCGGAGGGACAGGGGGTGGTGAGCAGTTCTTC
CDR3aa: CASSGGTGGGEQFF

j_gene: TRBJ2-3
abundance: many
d_gene: NA
v_gene: TRBV6-5
CDR3nt: TGTGCCAGCAGCCGAGACAGAAAGGCAGATACGCAGTATTTT
CDR3aa: CASSRDRKADTQYF

j_gene: TRBJ2-5
abundance: few
d_gene: NA
v_gene: TRBV7-6
CDR3nt: TGTGCCAGCAGCTCGACGGGGGGCTTAGAGACCCAGTACTTC
CDR3aa: CASSSTGGLETQYF

j_gene: TRBJ1-6
abundance: many
d_gene: TRBD1
v_gene: TRBV7-9
CDR3nt: TGTGCCAGCAGCCCGACAGGGAATAATTCACCCCTCCACTTT
CDR3aa: CASSPTGNNSPLHF

j_gene: TRBJ2-5
abundance: NA
d_gene: NA
v_gene: TRBV9
CDR3nt: TGTGCCAGCAGCGCCGATCCCCAAGAGACCCAGTACTTC
CDR3aa: CASSADPQETQYF

j_gene: TRBJ2-2
abundance: NA
d_gene: TRBD2
v_gene: TRBV15
CDR3nt: TGTGCCACCAGCATGGGAGGGGACACCGGGGAGCTGTTTTTT
CDR3aa: CATSMGGDTGELFF

j_gene: TRBJ1-1
abundance: NA
d_gene: TRBD1
v_gene: TRBV6-6
CDR3nt: TGTGCCAGCAGCGTCGACAGGGGTGTTTTCTTT
CDR3aa: CASSVDRGVFF

j_gene: TRBJ1-2
abundance: NA
d_gene: NA
v_gene: TRBV12-3/TRBV12-4
CDR3nt: TGTGCCAGCACCTCTCGGGGTCGAGGGTACTATGGCTACACCTTC
CDR3aa: CASTSRGRGYYGYTF

j_gene: TRBJ2-5
abundance: few
d_gene: NA
v_gene: TRBV27
CDR3nt: TGTGCCAGCAGTCGCGGGACATTTGTACAAGAGACCCAGTACTTC
CDR3aa: CASSRGTFVQETQYF

j_gene: TRBJ2-7
abundance: many
d_gene: TRBD1
v_gene: TRBV6-6
CDR3nt: TGTGCCAGCAGTCCACTAGGACAGGGGGCGCGTGAGCAGTACTTC
CDR3aa: CASSPLGQGAREQYF

j_gene: TRBJ1-1
abundance: few
d_gene: NA
v_gene: TRBV27
CDR3nt: TGTGCCAGCAGTCCCCCAGGGCACAGGATGAACACTGAAGCTTTCTTT
CDR3aa: CASSPPGHRMNTEAFF

j_gene: TRBJ2-1
abundance: NA
d_gene: TRBD2
v_gene: TRBV4-3
CDR3nt: TGCGCCAGCAGCCAAGTGGCTAGCGGACTCAATGAGCAGTTCTTC
CDR3aa: CASSQVASGLNEQFF

j_gene: TRBJ1-1
abundance: many
d_gene: TRBD1
v_gene: TRBV12-3/TRBV12-4
CDR3nt: TGTGCCAGCAGTTTCGGACAGGGTTGGGCCACTGAAGCTTTCTTT
CDR3aa: CASSFGQGWATEAFF

j_gene: TRBJ2-1
abundance: many
d_gene: NA
v_gene: TRBV4-3
CDR3nt: TGCGCCAGCAGCCAGGCTACAGGCAATGAGCAGTTCTTC
CDR3aa: CASSQATGNEQFF

j_gene: TRBJ2-3
abundance: few
d_gene: NA
v_gene: TRBV4-3
CDR3nt: TGCGCCAGCAGCCAAGATCGACGACCGCAGTATTTT
CDR3aa: CASSQDRRPQYF

j_gene: TRBJ1-2
abundance: few
d_gene: NA
v_gene: TRBV3-1
CDR3nt: TGTGCCAGCAGCCAAGTCCCCACTGGCTACACCTTC
CDR3aa: CASSQVPTGYTF

j_gene: TRBJ1-2
abundance: many
d_gene: TRBD1
v_gene: TRBV4-2
CDR3nt: TGTGCCAGCAGTCGATTGACCGGGACAGTTGATGGCTACACCTTC
CDR3aa: CASSRLTGTVDGYTF

j_gene: TRBJ2-7
abundance: many
d_gene: TRBD1
v_gene: TRBV5-1
CDR3nt: TGCGCCAGCAGCTATGGCCTACCAGGGGGCACTCCTACCTACGAGCAGTACTTC
CDR3aa: CASSYGLPGGTPTYEQYF

j_gene: TRBJ2-3
abundance: many
d_gene: NA
v_gene: TRBV29-1
CDR3nt: TGCAGCGTTGAAGAGGCCGGGGCAGATACGCAGTATTTT
CDR3aa: CSVEEAGADTQYF

j_gene: TRBJ2-7
abundance: few
d_gene: NA
v_gene: TRBV6-6
CDR3nt: TGTGCCAGCAGTTACTCGCGGACGGAGACCTACGAGCAGTACTTC
CDR3aa: CASSYSRTETYEQYF

j_gene: TRBJ1-2
abundance: NA
d_gene: NA
v_gene: TRBV11-2
CDR3nt: TGTGCCAGCAGCTTAGGCGCAGGGGAGGATAACTATGGCTACACCTTC
CDR3aa: CASSLGAGEDNYGYTF

j_gene: TRBJ1-1
abundance: few
d_gene: NA
v_gene: TRBV7-2
CDR3nt: TGTGCCAGCAGCTTAGTTGTCAAAAACACTGAAGCTTTCTTT
CDR3aa: CASSLVVKNTEAFF

j_gene: TRBJ2-7
abundance: NA
d_gene: TRBD1
v_gene: TRBV5-1
CDR3nt: TGCGCCAGCAGTTTTTCCCAGGGGGCATCCTACGAGCAGTACTTC
CDR3aa: CASSFSQGASYEQYF

j_gene: TRBJ1-2
abundance: NA
d_gene: TRBD1
v_gene: TRBV7-2
CDR3nt: TGTGCCAGCAGCTTTATACCGAGACAGGGCAATGGCTACACCTTC
CDR3aa: CASSFIPRQGNGYTF

j_gene: TRBJ2-4
abundance: many
d_gene: NA
v_gene: TRBV7-9
CDR3nt: TGTGCCAGCAGCTTACAGGGTCGGGGAGTTCTAGCCAAAAACATTCAGTACTTC
CDR3aa: CASSLQGRGVLAKNIQYF

j_gene: TRBJ2-3
abundance: many
d_gene: TRBD2
v_gene: TRBV7-8
CDR3nt: TGTGCCAGCAGCTGGATAGGGAGGGGCGGCACAGATACGCAGTATTTT
CDR3aa: CASSWIGRGGTDTQYF

j_gene: TRBJ2-2
abundance: NA
d_gene: NA
v_gene: TRBV5-5
CDR3nt: TGTGCCAGCAGTCCGGATGCCGGGGAGCTGTTTTTT
CDR3aa: CASSPDAGELFF

j_gene: TRBJ1-5
abundance: many
d_gene: NA
v_gene: TRBV6-6
CDR3nt: TGTGCCAGCGGGGTTAGCGACAATCAGCCCCAGCATTTT
CDR3aa: CASGVSDNQPQHF

j_gene: TRBJ1-4
abundance: NA
d_gene: TRBD1
v_gene: TRBV28
CDR3nt: TGTGCCAGCAGTCACATGCGGGGGACAGGCCCTAATGAAAAACTGTTTTTT
CDR3aa: CASSHMRGTGPNEKLFF

j_gene: TRBJ1-2
abundance: many
d_gene: TRBD1
v_gene: TRBV6-5
CDR3nt: TGTGCCAGCAGGCGGGACAGGAGCTATGGCTACACCTTC
CDR3aa: CASRRDRSYGYTF

j_gene: TRBJ2-1
abundance: NA
d_gene: TRBD2
v_gene: TRBV6-4
CDR3nt: TGTGCCAGCAGTGACATCGGCGGGGGTACCGATGAGCAGTTCTTC
CDR3aa: CASSDIGGGTDEQFF

j_gene: TRBJ1-1
abundance: few
d_gene: TRBD1
v_gene: TRBV12-3/TRBV12-4
CDR3nt: TGTGCCAGCAGTTCAAACGACAGGGCAGCCATGAACACTGAAGCTTTCTTT
CDR3aa: CASSSNDRAAMNTEAFF

j_gene: TRBJ2-6
abundance: NA
d_gene: NA
v_gene: TRBV6-2/TRBV6-3
CDR3nt: TGTGCCAGCAGCCACAGACAGGCGCGGGCCAACGTCCTGACTTTC
CDR3aa: CASSHRQARANVLTF

j_gene: TRBJ2-7
abundance: many
d_gene: TRBD1
v_gene: TRBV28
CDR3nt: TGTGCCAGCCGTAGACAGGGGAATGGCTTCTACGAGCAGTACTTC
CDR3aa: CASRRQGNGFYEQYF

j_gene: TRBJ1-6
abundance: many
d_gene: NA
v_gene: TRBV27
CDR3nt: TGTGCCAGCAGTTTATTTCGGGGGACTAATTCACCCCTCCACTTT
CDR3aa: CASSLFRGTNSPLHF

j_gene: TRBJ2-3
abundance: few
d_gene: TRBD2
v_gene: TRBV11-2
CDR3nt: TGTGCCAGCAGCTTAGGTATTTGGACTAGCGGGGGCACAGATACGCAGTATTTT
CDR3aa: CASSLGIWTSGGTDTQYF

j_gene: TRBJ2-2
abundance: few
d_gene: NA
v_gene: TRBV2
CDR3nt: TGTGCCAGCAGTCGAGTGAAGGGGAGCACCGGGGAGCTGTTTTTT
CDR3aa: CASSRVKGSTGELFF

j_gene: TRBJ1-1
abundance: NA
d_gene: NA
v_gene: TRBV4-2
CDR3nt: TGTGCCAGCAGCCAAGATCTACAGGGGAACACTGAAGCTTTCTTT
CDR3aa: CASSQDLQGNTEAFF

j_gene: TRBJ1-2
abundance: many
d_gene: NA
v_gene: TRBV10-3
CDR3nt: TGTGCCATTGCTACAGGGACCGGCTACACCTTC
CDR3aa: CAIATGTGYTF

j_gene: TRBJ1-6
abundance: many
d_gene: NA
v_gene: TRBV27
CDR3nt: TGTGCCAGCAGCCAAACCGGACTGTATAATTCACCCCTCCACTTT
CDR3aa: CASSQTGLYNSPLHF

j_gene: TRBJ1-6
abundance: few
d_gene: NA
v_gene: TRBV5-6
CDR3nt: TGTGCCAGCTTCCTGGGGGGGTCCTATAATTCACCCCTCCACTTT
CDR3aa: CASFLGGSYNSPLHF

j_gene: TRBJ1-5
abundance: many
d_gene: NA
v_gene: TRBV5-1
CDR3nt: TGTGCCAGCAGCTTGGCCGGGGGAAATCAGCCCCAGCATTTT
CDR3aa: CASSLAGGNQPQHF

j_gene: TRBJ2-1
abundance: few
d_gene: TRBD1
v_gene: TRBV6-5
CDR3nt: TGTGCCAGCAGGCGGACAGGGAGGCATGAGCAGTTCTTC
CDR3aa: CASRRTGRHEQFF

j_gene: TRBJ1-5
abundance: NA
d_gene: TRBD1
v_gene: TRBV2
CDR3nt: TGTGCCAGCAGTGAAGGTCGAGACAGGGGTCAGCCCCAGCATTTT
CDR3aa: CASSEGRDRGQPQHF